The clone carrying this TCR beta chain was seen many times. TCRdb re-called the RT-PCR reads through MiXCR, storing one row per CDR3 protein. This table has about 540,000 distinct CDR3 sequences, around 25% appearing once. This specimen comes from a study of response to subunit inactivated influenza vaccine. From germline, CDR1 is SGHRS and CDR2 YFSETQ. The CDR3 runs 16 residues. The ends lost 0 bases at V and 2 bases at J; junction bases unmatched: 4. The sample also formed part of further work on T cells expressing NK-cell markers. That work contributes: The TCR beta cDNA came from 5'RACE template switching with UMIs. HCMV seropositivity characterized seven of the eight sequenced donors, and seronegativity one.

V is TRBV5-1 and J is TRBJ2-2; 7 bases match TRBD1. The sequence was collected from a man over 45 who received an inactivated influenza vaccine. Sequenced here: CD4+ T cells sorted from PBMCs, sampled roughly 12 days after vaccination. In DNA, the CDR3 is TGCGCCAGCAGCTTGGCAGGGGGAGCCAACACCGGGGAGCTGTTTTTT. Translating gives CASSLAGGANTGELFF. The entire variable domain, with the rest obtained from reference TRBV5-1 and TRBJ2-2, is as follows: KAGVTQTPRYLIKTRGQQVTLSCSPISGHRSVSWYQQTPGQGLQFLFEYFSETQRNKGNFPGRFSGRQFSNSRSEMNVSTLELGDSALYLCASSLAGGANTGELFFGEGSRLTVL.